This entry describes one T cell receptor beta chain. This CDR3 comprises 16 residues. The J segment lost 0 bases and the V segment lost 2 bases, leaving 2 bases of the junction unmatched. Germline loops: CDR1 SGHRS, CDR2 YFSETQ. This specimen comes from a study of shared clonotypes between healthy human individuals. Method: immunoSEQ multiplex PCR; TCRdb's copy keeps in-frame clones and lacks some. The repertoire includes about 2.3 million clones, more than 85% of them detected once, and under 0.45% sits in the top ten. The sequencing sample was made of naive CD4+ T cells from PBMCs. Indicated subset: CD45RA+ positively selected. The V and J genes are TRBV5-1 and TRBJ2-2; 9 bases map to TRBD2. The sequence was collected from a man aged 18 to 29 in good health. Some clones in this sample may be carry-over from other donors' samples. CDR3 residues: CASSFSGSSNTGELFF. CDR3 DNA sequence: TGCGCCAGCAGCTTTAGCGGGAGTTCGAACACCGGGGAGCTGTTTTTT. The full variable domain, with the rest looked up from reference TRBV5-1 and TRBJ2-2, is KAGVTQTPRYLIKTRGQQVTLSCSPISGHRSVSWYQQTPGQGLQFLFEYFSETQRNKGNFPGRFSGRQFSNSRSEMNVSTLELGDSALYLCASSFSGSSNTGELFFGEGSRLTVL.